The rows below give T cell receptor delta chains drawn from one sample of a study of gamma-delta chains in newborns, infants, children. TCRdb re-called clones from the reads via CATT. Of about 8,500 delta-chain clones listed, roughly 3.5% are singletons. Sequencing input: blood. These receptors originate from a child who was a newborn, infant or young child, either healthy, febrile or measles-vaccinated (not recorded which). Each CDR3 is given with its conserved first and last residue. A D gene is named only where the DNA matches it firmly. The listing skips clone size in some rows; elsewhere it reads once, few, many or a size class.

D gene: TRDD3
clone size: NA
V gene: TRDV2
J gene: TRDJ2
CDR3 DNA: TGTGCCTGTGACTTACTGGGGACCGCTACAGCACACCTCTTCTTT
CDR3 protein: CACDLLGTATAHLFF

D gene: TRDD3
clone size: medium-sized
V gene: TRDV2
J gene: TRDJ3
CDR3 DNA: TGTGCCTGTGACACCGGTCTGGGGGATACGCGCGGCTCCTGGGACACCCGACAGATGTTTTTC
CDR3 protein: CACDTGLGDTRGSWDTRQMFF

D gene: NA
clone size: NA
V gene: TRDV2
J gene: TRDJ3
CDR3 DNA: TGTGCCTGTGACACCTGGGGATCGGCGCACTCCTGGGACGCCCGACAGGTGTTTTTC
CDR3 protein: CACDTWGSAHSWDARQVFF

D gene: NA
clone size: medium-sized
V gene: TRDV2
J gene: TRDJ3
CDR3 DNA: TGTGCCTGTGATCCCGTACGGATCTCCTGGGACACCCGACAGATGTTTTTC
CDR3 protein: CACDPVRISWDTRQMFF

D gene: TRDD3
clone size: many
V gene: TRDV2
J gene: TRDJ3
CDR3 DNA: TGTGCCTGTGACACGGGCTGGGGGATACAAGGCTCCTGGGACACCCGACAGATGTTTTTC
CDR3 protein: CACDTGWGIQGSWDTRQMFF

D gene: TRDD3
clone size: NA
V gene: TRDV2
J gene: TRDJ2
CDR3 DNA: TGTGCCTGCCGTACTGGGGGAATCCGAGGGGCACAACTCTTCTTT
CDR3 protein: CACRTGGIRGAQLFF

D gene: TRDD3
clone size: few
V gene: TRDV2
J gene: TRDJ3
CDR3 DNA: TGTGCCTGTGACCCCGTAGTGGGGGATCGCTCCTGGGACACCCGACAGATGTTTTTC
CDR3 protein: CACDPVVGDRSWDTRQMFF

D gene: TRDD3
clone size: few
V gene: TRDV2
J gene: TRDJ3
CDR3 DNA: TGTGCCTGTGACAGTACTGGGGGATACTCCAGCTCCTGGGACACCCGACAGATGTTTTTC
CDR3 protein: CACDSTGGYSSSWDTRQMFF

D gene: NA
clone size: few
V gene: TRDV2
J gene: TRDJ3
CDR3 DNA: TGTGCCTGTGGCAGGCTGGGGATTCGAGGCTCCTGGGACACCCGACAGATGTTTTTC
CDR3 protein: CACGRLGIRGSWDTRQMFF

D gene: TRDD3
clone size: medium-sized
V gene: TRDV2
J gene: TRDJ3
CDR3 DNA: TGTGCCTGTGACACCGTACTGGGGGATACGAGCTGGGACACCCGACAGATGTTTTTC
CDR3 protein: CACDTVLGDTSWDTRQMFF

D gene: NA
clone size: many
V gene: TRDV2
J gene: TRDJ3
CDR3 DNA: TGTGCCTGTGACACCGTTTTCCCCCGGGACACCCGACAGATGTTTTTC
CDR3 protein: CACDTVFPRDTRQMFF

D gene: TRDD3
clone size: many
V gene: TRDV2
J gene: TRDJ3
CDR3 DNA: TGTGCCTGTGACAAAGTACTGGGGGATTTCTCCTGGGACACCCGACAGATGTTTTTC
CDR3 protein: CACDKVLGDFSWDTRQMFF

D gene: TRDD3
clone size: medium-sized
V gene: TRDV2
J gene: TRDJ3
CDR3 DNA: TGTGCCTGTGACACCTGGGGGATACAAAGCTCCTGGGACACCCGACAGATGTTTTTC
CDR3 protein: CACDTWGIQSSWDTRQMFF

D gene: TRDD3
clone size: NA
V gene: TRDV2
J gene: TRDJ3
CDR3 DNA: TGTGCCTGTGACACTGGGGGATACAGGGGCTCCTGGGACACCCGACAGATGTTTTTC
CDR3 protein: CACDTGGYRGSWDTRQMFF

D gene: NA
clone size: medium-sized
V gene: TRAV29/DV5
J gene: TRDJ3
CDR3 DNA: NA
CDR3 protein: CSVLLCSKRGGHSWDTRQMFF

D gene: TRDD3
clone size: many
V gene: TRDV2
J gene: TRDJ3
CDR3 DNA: TGTGCCTGTGACACCGTCTGGGGGGTAAGGAGCTCCTGGGACACCCGACAGATGTTTTTC
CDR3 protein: CACDTVWGVRSSWDTRQMFF

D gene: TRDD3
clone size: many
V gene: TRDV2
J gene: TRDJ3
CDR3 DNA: TGTGCCTGTGACACCGCGTACTGGGGGGCCTCCTGGGACACCCGACAGATGTTTTTC
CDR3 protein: CACDTAYWGASWDTRQMFF

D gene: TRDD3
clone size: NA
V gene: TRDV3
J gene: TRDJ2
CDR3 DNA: TGTGCCTTTCCTGTCCCACTGGGGATACGGGCAGCACAACTCTTCTTT
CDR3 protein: CAFPVPLGIRAAQLFF

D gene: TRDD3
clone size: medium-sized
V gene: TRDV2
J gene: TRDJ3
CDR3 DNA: TGTGCCTGTGTCTCGTTACTGGGGGACCGCTCCTGGGACACCCGACAGATGTTTTTC
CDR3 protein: CACVSLLGDRSWDTRQMFF

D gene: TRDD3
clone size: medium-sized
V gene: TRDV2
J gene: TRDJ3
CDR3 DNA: TGTGCCTGTGACACTGGGGGATACCTCTCCTGGGACACCCGACAGATGTTTTTC
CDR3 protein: CACDTGGYLSWDTRQMFF

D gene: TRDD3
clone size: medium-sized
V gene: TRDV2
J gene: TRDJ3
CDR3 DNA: TGTGCCTGTGATTCCGTACTGGGGGATGGGTCCTGGGACACCCGACAGATGTTTTTC
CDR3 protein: CACDSVLGDGSWDTRQMFF

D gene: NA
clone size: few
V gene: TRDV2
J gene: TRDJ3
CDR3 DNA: TGTGCCCGTGACATCGTACTGGCCCATAGCTCCTGGGACACCCGACAGATGTTTTTC
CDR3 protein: CARDIVLAHSSWDTRQMFF

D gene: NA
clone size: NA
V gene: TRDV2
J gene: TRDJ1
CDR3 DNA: TGTGCCTGTGACGCGGTGGGGGCAACCGATAAGCTCATCTTT
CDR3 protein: CACDAVGATDKLIF

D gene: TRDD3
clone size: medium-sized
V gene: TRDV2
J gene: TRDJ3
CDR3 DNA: TGTGCCTGTGACATTCTGGGGGATACCTTTTCCTGGGACACCCGACAGATGTTTTTC
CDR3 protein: CACDILGDTFSWDTRQMFF

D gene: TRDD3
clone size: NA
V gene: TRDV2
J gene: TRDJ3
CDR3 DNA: TGTGCCTGTGACACCCTTACTGGGGGCCCCTGGGGCACCCGACAGATGTTTTTC
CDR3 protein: CACDTLTGGPWGTRQMFF

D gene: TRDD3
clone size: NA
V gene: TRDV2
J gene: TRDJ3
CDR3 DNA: TGTGCCTGTGACCCTGTACTGGGGGATACAACCTGGGACACCCGACAGATGTTTTTC
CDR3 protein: CACDPVLGDTTWDTRQMFF

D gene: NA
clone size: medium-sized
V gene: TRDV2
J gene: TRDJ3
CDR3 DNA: TGTGCCTGTGACGGATACTCCAGCTCCTGGGACACCCGACAGATGTTTTTC
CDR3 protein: CACDGYSSSWDTRQMFF

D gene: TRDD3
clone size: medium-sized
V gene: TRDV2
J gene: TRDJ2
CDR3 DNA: TGTGCCTGTGAACCTCTGGGGGATCAGACAGCACAACTCTTCTTT
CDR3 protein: CACEPLGDQTAQLFF

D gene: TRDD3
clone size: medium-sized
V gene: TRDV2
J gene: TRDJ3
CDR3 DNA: TGTGCCTGTGATTACTGGGGGCTGAGCTCCTGGGACACCCGACAGATGTTTTTC
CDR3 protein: CACDYWGLSSWDTRQMFF

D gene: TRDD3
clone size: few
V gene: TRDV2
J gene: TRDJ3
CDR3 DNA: TGTGCCTGTGACACCGGTTGGGGGAACGCCTCCTGGGACACCCGACAGATGTTTTTC
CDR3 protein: CACDTGWGNASWDTRQMFF

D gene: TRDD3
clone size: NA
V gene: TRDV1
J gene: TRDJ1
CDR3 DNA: TGTGCTCTTGGGGAACGCGGCCTACTGGGGCAATGTTACACCGATAAACCCATCTTT
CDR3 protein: CALGERGLLGQCYTDKPIF

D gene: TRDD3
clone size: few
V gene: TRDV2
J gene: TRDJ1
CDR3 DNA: TGTGCCTGTGACACCGTACTGGGGGATCGGTCCACCGATAAACTCATCTTT
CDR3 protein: CACDTVLGDRSTDKLIF

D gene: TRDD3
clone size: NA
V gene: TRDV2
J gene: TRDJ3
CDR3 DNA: TGTGCCTGTGACGCCTGGGGGATAGACCGCTCCTGGGACACCCGACAGATGTTTTTC
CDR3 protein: CACDAWGIDRSWDTRQMFF

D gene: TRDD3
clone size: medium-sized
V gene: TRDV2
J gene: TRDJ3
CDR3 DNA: TGTGCCTGTGACTCGTACTGGGGACCAAGCTCCTGGGACACCCGACAGATGTTTTTC
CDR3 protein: CACDSYWGPSSWDTRQMFF

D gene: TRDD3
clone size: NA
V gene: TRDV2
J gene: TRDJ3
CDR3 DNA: TGTGCCTGTGACACCGCTGGGGGCCCAAGCTCCCGGGACACCCGACAGATGTTTTTC
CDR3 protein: CACDTAGGPSSRDTRQMFF

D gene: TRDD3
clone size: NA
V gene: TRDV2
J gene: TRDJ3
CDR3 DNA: TGTGCCTGTGATACTCCGACTGGGGGATACCTTAGCTCCTGGGACACCCGACAGATGTTTTTC
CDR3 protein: CACDTPTGGYLSSWDTRQMFF

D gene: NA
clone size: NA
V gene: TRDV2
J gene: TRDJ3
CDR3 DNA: TGCGCCTGTGACACCGCGGCGGCCCGCTCCTGGGACACCCGACAGATGTTTTTC
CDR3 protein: CACDTAAARSWDTRQMFF

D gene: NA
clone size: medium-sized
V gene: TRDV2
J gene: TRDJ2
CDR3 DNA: TGTGCCTGTGACCCCGTCGGCCAGCCTTTGACAGCACAACTCTTCTTT
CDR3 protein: CACDPVGQPLTAQLFF

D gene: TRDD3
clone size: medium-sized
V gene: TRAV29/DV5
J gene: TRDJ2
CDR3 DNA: TGTGCAGCAAGCGCGAAACGTGGGGGATACCCAGCTTTGACAGCACAACTCTTCTTT
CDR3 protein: CAASAKRGGYPALTAQLFF

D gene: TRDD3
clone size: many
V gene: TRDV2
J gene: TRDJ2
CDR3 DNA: TGTGCCTGTGACACGAAGTGGGGGATACACATGACAGCACAACTCTTCTTT
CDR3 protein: CACDTKWGIHMTAQLFF

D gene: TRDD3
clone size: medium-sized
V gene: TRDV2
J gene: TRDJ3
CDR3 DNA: TGTGCCTGTGACTCCTGGGGGATACCCGATTACAGCTCCTGGGACACCCGACAGATGTTTTTC
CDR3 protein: CACDSWGIPDYSSWDTRQMFF

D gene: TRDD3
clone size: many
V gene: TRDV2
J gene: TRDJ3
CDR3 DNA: TGTGCCTGTGACACCCTGGGGGATATGTTCTCCTGGGACACCCGACAGATGTTTTTC
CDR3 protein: CACDTLGDMFSWDTRQMFF

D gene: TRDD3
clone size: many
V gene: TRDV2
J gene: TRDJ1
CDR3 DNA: TGTGCCTGTGACCATCTACTGGGGGATACCGATAAACTCATCTTT
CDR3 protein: CACDHLLGDTDKLIF

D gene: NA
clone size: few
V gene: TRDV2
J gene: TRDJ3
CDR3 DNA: TGCGCCTGTGACACCGCAGGATACATCACCTGGGACACCCGACAGATGTTTTTC
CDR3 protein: CACDTAGYITWDTRQMFF

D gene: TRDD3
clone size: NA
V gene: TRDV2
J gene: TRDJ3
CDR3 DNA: TGCGCCTGTGACACGTACTGGGGAATGCGCCGGGACACCCGACAGATGTTTTTC
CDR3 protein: CACDTYWGMRRDTRQMFF

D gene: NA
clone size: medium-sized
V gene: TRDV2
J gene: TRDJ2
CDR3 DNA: TGTGCCTGTGACGCCCTAGGCACCACGATTCCGACAGCACAACTCTTCTTT
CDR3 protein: CACDALGTTIPTAQLFF

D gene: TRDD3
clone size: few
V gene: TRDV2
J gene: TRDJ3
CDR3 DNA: TGTGCCTGTGACGAGTACTGGGGGCCGTCCTCCTGGGACACCCGACAGATGTTTTTC
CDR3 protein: CACDEYWGPSSWDTRQMFF

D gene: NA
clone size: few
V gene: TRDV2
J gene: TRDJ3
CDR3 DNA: TGTGCCTGTGACACCGGGATATCAGGCTCCTGGGACACCCGACAGATGTTTTTC
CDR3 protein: CACDTGISGSWDTRQMFF

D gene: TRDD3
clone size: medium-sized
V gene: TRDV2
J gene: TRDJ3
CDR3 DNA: TGTGCCTGTGACACCGGGGGATACCTGGCCTGGGACACCCGACAGATGTTTTTC
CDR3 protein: CACDTGGYLAWDTRQMFF

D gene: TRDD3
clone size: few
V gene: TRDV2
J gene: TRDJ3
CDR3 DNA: TGTGCCTGTGACCCCGTGTACTGGGGGACATCACTAAGCTCCTGGGACACCCGACAGATGTTTTTC
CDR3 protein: CACDPVYWGTSLSSWDTRQMFF

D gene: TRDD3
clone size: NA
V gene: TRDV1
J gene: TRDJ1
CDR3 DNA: TGTGCTCTTGGGGAGGGGGGATACACCGATAAACTCATCTTT
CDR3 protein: CALGEGGYTDKLIF

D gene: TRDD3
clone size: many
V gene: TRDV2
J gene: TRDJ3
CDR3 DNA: TGTGCCTGTGACCCCGTACTGGGGGATAAGGACTCCTGGGACACCCGACAGATGTTTTTC
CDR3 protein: CACDPVLGDKDSWDTRQMFF

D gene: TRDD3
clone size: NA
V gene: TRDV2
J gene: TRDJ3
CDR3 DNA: TGTGCCTGTGAGTACTGGGGGACCTCCTGGGACACCCGACAGATGTTTTTC
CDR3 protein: CACEYWGTSWDTRQMFF

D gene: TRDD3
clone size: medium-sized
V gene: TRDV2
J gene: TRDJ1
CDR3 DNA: TGTGCCTGTGACACCAGGCGTAGCTGGGGGATACGGGGCGATAAACTCATCTTT
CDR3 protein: CACDTRRSWGIRGDKLIF

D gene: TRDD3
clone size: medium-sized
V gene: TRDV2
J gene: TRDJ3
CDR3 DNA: TGTGCCTGTGACACCTGGGGGACCCGAACCTGGGACACCCGACAGATGTTTTTC
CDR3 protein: CACDTWGTRTWDTRQMFF

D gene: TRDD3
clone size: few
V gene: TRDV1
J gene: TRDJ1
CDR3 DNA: TGTGCTCTTGGGGAACTCAATCTTCCTACTTTACTGGGGGATACGTACACCGATAAACTCATCTTT
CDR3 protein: CALGELNLPTLLGDTYTDKLIF

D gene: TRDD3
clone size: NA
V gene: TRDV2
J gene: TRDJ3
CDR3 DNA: TGTGCCTGTGACCCGGTACTGGGGGATACTAACAGCTCCTGGGACACCCGACAGATGTTTTTC
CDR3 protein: CACDPVLGDTNSSWDTRQMFF